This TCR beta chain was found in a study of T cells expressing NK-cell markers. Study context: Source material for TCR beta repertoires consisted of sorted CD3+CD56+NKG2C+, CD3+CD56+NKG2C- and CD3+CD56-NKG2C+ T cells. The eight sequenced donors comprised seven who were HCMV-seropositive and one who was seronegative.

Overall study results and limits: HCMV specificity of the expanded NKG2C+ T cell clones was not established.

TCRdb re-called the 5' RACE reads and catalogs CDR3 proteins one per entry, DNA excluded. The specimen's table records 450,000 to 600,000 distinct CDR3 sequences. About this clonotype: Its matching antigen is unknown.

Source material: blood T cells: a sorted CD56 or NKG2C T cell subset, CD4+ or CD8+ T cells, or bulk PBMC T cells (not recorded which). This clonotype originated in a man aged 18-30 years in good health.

CDR3 sequence reads: CASSLGVSQGETQYF. V usage is TRBV27 and J usage is TRBJ2-5; the TCRdb call, TRBD1, lacks DNA for checking. Germline-derived CDR1 and CDR2 are MNHEY and SMNVEV (reference sequence). This CDR3 has 15 amino acids.